The source of this T cell receptor beta chain is a study of read filtering for tumor transcriptome and immune sequencing. Study summary: Transcriptome libraries were built from DNase-treated RNA.

This library used around 0.4 ug RNA and molecular barcoded adaptors spanning alpha/delta and beta/gamma chains. Using its own MiXCR run on the reads, TCRdb lists one record per CDR3 protein. This sample has roughly 6,000 distinct CDR3 sequences, with 23% found just once. This clonotype showed up just a few times. The V segment lost 4 bases and the J segment 10 bases; nucleotides outside the gene matches: 11. Germline lookup yields CDR1 MNHNS and CDR2 SASEGT. The CDR3 length is 16 residues. The rearrangement links TRBV6-1 to TRBJ2-2, with TRBD2 matching over 11 bases. This TCR derives from a donor at least 40 years old with multiple myeloma. The specimen was a population of CD138-negative cells sorted from bone marrow. DNA of the CDR3: TGTGCCAGCAGTGCCTCCCTAGCGGGAGGCGCGCCGGAGCTGTTTTTT. Its protein product is CASSASLAGGAPELFF.